A single sample gave rise to the 32 T cell receptor beta chains below, sequenced in a study of blood T cell repertoires in COVID-19. Assay used: immunoSEQ multiplex PCR; TCRdb lists only in-frame clones, some missing. The repertoire includes 80,000 to 100,000 clones, 75% to 90% of them detected once, and roughly 1.5% sits in the top ten. The source material was peripheral blood. These receptors were taken from a human donor with active COVID-19. The donor label of this sample is uncertain.

The rearrangement joins TRBV9 to TRBJ2-3, with D tentatively TRBD2 (5 bases). The CDR3 covers 15 residues. The V gene lost 0 bases and the J gene lost 2 bases, with 10 bases spanning the gap. CDR1 and CDR2 (germline): SGDLS, YYNGEE. Here the CDR3 reads CASSVGEGFTDTQYF. Here the CDR3 DNA reads TGTGCCAGCAGCGTAGGCGAGGGATTCACAGATACGCAGTATTTT. Combining the CDR3 with reference TRBV9 and TRBJ2-3 gives the whole variable domain DSGVTQTPKHLITATGQRVTLRCSPRSGDLSVYWYQQSLDQGLQFLIQYYNGEERAKGNILERFSAQQFPDLHSELNLSSLELGDSALYFCASSVGEGFTDTQYFGPGTRLTVL.

The chain uses TRBV7-9 and TRBJ1-5; 7 nucleotides line up with TRBD1. The CDR3 consists of 13 residues. Germline-derived CDR1 and CDR2 are SEHNR and FQNEAQ (reference sequence). V lost 2 bases, J lost 9 bases, and 4 bases stayed unmatched. The CDR3, as DNA: TGTGCCAGCAGCTTACAGGGGGGATGGCCCCAGCATTTT. Translation: CASSLQGGWPQHF.

V usage is TRBV21-1 and J usage is TRBJ2-7; the table calls TRBD1, which could not be checked here. TRBV21-1 corresponds to a pseudogene. This CDR3 has 15 residues. This CDR3 reads CASSKEGARTYEQYF. The CDR3 DNA reads as TGTGCCAGCAGCAAAGAAGGGGCACGCACCTACGAGCAGTACTTC.

The chain combines TRBV12-3 or TRBV12-4 with TRBJ1-5; D is unclear. This CDR3 has 11 residues. V dropped 0 bases and J dropped 12 bases, with 6 bases sitting between them. The CDR3 coding sequence is TGTGCCAGCAGTTTAGCCGGGGTCCAGCATTTT. Translated: CASSLAGVQHF.

The chain carries TRBV18 and TRBJ2-7, with 8 nucleotides matching TRBD1. V dropped 3 bases and J dropped 5; count of bases not matched to a gene: 0. Looked up from germline, CDR1 is KGHSH and CDR2 is LQKENI. CDR3 size: 12 residues. CDR3: CASSPTGDEQYF. CDR3 DNA sequence: TGTGCCAGCTCACCGACAGGGGACGAGCAGTACTTC.

This chain uses TRBV9 with TRBJ2-3; possibly TRBD2 for D (5 bases). Germline V gene sequence: CDR1 SGDLS, CDR2 YYNGEE. The CDR3 has 15 amino acids. With 3 bases removed from V and 2 bases from J, the gap between germline ends came to 13 bases. Written as DNA, the CDR3 is TGTGCCAGCAGCGCAGTAGCGAGCGTCACAGATACGCAGTATTTT. Its protein product is CASSAVASVTDTQYF. Supplemented by reference TRBV9 and TRBJ2-3, the full variable domain reads DSGVTQTPKHLITATGQRVTLRCSPRSGDLSVYWYQQSLDQGLQFLIQYYNGEERAKGNILERFSAQQFPDLHSELNLSSLELGDSALYFCASSAVASVTDTQYFGPGTRLTVL.

V is TRBV7-9 and J is TRBJ2-5; D gene uncertain. V was trimmed by 7 bases and J by 3 bases, leaving 6 bases between them. CDR3 length equals 11 residues. Per the germline V gene, CDR1 is SEHNR and CDR2 is FQNEAQ (reference sequence). This chain's CDR3 is CASTAEETQYF. The DNA of the CDR3 is TGTGCCAGCACGGCGGAAGAGACCCAGTACTTC.

V usage is TRBV12-2 and J usage is TRBJ2-7; the D segment call TRBD2 is taken from the table without a DNA check. TRBV12-2 is labeled a pseudogene. The CDR3 is 16 amino acids. The CDR3 protein is CASRLALRGGFGEQYF. The CDR3 DNA follows: TGTGCAAGTCGCTTAGCGTTGCGGGGGGGCTTCGGCGAGCAGTACTTC.

The chain carries TRBV18 and TRBJ2-3; tentative D call: TRBD1 (5 bases). Germline assignment: CDR1 KGHSH and CDR2 LQKENI. Between the trimmed V and J ends, which lost 1 base and 3 bases, there was a span of 11 bases. The CDR3 totals 15 residues. This CDR3 is CASSPQQGGTDTQYF. The CDR3 DNA reads as TGTGCCAGCTCACCACAGCAGGGTGGGACAGATACGCAGTATTTT.

The chain carries TRBV4-2 and TRBJ2-3, with 7 bases aligning to TRBD2. With V trimmed by 1 base and J by 6 bases, 7 bases remained unmatched. The CDR3 spans 15 residues. Germline loops: CDR1 LGHNA, CDR2 YNFKEQ. The CDR3 spells CASSQGHGGRDTQYF. CDR3 DNA sequence: TGTGCCAGCAGCCAAGGTCACGGGGGGAGGGATACGCAGTATTTT.

This chain joins TRBV6-5 and TRBJ2-7; the match to TRBD1 covers 8 bases. With V trimmed by 8 bases and J by 4 bases, 13 bases remained unmatched. CDR1 is MNHEY, CDR2 SVGAGI, per germline. The CDR3 is 15 residues long. The CDR3 DNA is TGTGCCAGCGGAGACCGGGACAGGCTAAAATACGAGCAGTACTTC. Protein: CASGDRDRLKYEQYF.

The DNA of the CDR3 is TGTGCCAGCAATTTCCAACAAACCTACGAGCAGTACTTC. Translated: CASNFQQTYEQYF. The chain joins TRBV6-5 to TRBJ2-7; D not resolved. Trimming removed 7 bases at V and 2 bases at J, with 12 bases between. Germline values: CDR1 MNHEY, CDR2 SVGAGI. The CDR3 spans 13 residues.

This sequence joins TRBV27 and TRBJ2-2; 7 nucleotides align to TRBD1. The CDR3 totals 15 residues. Germline lookup yields CDR1 MNHEY and CDR2 SMNVEV (reference sequence). The V gene end was trimmed by 4 bases and the J gene end by 6 bases; junction bases not matched to a gene: 8. CDR3 amino acids: CASSWLGQAAGELFF. CDR3 bases: TGTGCCAGCAGTTGGCTCGGACAGGCGGCCGGGGAGCTGTTTTTT.

In its sample, this clone was seen once. The V and J genes are TRBV7-3 and TRBJ2-1; 7 bases are shared with TRBD1. J was trimmed by 6 bases and V by 6 bases; bases with no gene match: 8. Germline CDR1 SGHTA, CDR2 FQGTGA. The length of the CDR3 is 14 residues. CDR3 amino acids: CASSTGTVPNEQFF. The DNA of the CDR3 is TGTGCCAGCAGTACCGGGACAGTCCCCAATGAGCAGTTCTTC.

The chain recombines TRBV28 with TRBJ1-1, with D unresolved. This CDR3 region has 16 residues. Deletions cut 2 bases from V and 1 base from J, with 14 bases between. Per the germline V gene, CDR1 is MDHEN and CDR2 is SYDVKM. The CDR3 region has the DNA TGTGCCAGCAGTTTAAAGATGGGAGAGCGGAACACTGAAGCTTTCTTT. Protein sequence: CASSLKMGERNTEAFF.

This clone was seen only once. V gene TRBV5-5 combines with J gene TRBJ1-3; D gene unclear. The V end was cut by 0 bases, the J end by 1 base, with 8 bases between. In germline, CDR1 is SGHKS, CDR2 YYEKEE (reference sequence). The CDR3 is 15 amino acids. Written as DNA, the CDR3 is TGTGCCAGCAGCTTGGGAGGGAGATCTGGAAACACCATATATTTT. Translating it yields CASSLGGRSGNTIYF.

The chain recombines TRBV11-3 with TRBJ1-1, with 8 positions matching TRBD1. Germline V gene lookup returns CDR1 SGHNT and CDR2 YENEEA. The V gene end was trimmed by 5 bases and the J gene end by 10 bases; junction bases not matched to a gene: 12. The CDR3 has 14 residues. CDR3 coding DNA: TGTGCCAGCAGCCCCCAGGGGGCCCCGACCGGAGCTTTCTTT. This codes for CASSPQGAPTGAFF.

J is TRBJ1-2 and V is TRBV7-9; 10 nucleotides agree with TRBD1. CDR3 length: 15 residues. Germline V gene sequence: CDR1 SEHNR, CDR2 FQNEAQ (reference sequence). After removal of 5 bases from V and 4 bases from J, the junction contained 7 bases not matched to a gene. CDR3 sequence reads: CASSPGDRGPYGYTF. The CDR3 DNA reads TGTGCCAGCAGCCCGGGGGACAGGGGACCCTATGGCTACACCTTC.

This clone has just one count. The V and J genes are TRBV14 and TRBJ2-5, with a weak D call TRBD1 (6 bases). CDR3 size: 18 residues. CDR1 and CDR2 (germline): SGHDN, FVKESK. The V end was cut by 0 bases, the J end by 2 bases, with 19 bases between. DNA for the CDR3: TGTGCCAGCAGCCAAGAGGTTGGACTCAGGGGTCCTCAAGAGACCCAGTACTTC. Amino acids: CASSQEVGLRGPQETQYF.

The chain links TRBV6-5 to TRBJ2-6; TRBD1 is a possible D gene (6 bases). The germline gives CDR1 MNHEY, CDR2 SVGAGI. V gave up 6 bases and J gave up 4 bases, with 10 bases separating them. This CDR3 spans 14 amino acids. Written as DNA, the CDR3 is TGTGCCAGCAGCCCAGGGGTAGGGGCCAACGTCCTGACTTTC. Its translation is CASSPGVGANVLTF.

The chain combines TRBV5-4 with TRBJ1-6; 8 bases agree with TRBD1. Germline CDR1 and CDR2: SGHNT and YYREEE (reference sequence). Trimming took 3 bases from V and 0 from J; bases not matched to a gene: 5. The CDR3 consists of 17 residues. CDR3 nucleotides: TGTGCCAGCAGCTACAGGACAGGGAGCTCCTATAATTCACCCCTCCACTTT. This gives the protein CASSYRTGSSYNSPLHF.

This clone has more than one count but fewer than ten. The V and J genes are TRBV12-3 or TRBV12-4 and TRBJ1-5; D unresolved. This CDR3 comprises 12 residues. Trimming left V 8 bases short and J 0 bases short, with 5 bases between. This CDR3 is CASQYSNQPQHF. The CDR3 DNA reads TGTGCCAGCCAGTATAGCAATCAGCCCCAGCATTTT.

For this clone: The missing conserved phenylalanine or tryptophan at the end of this CDR3 makes a read error likely. The limits of the CDR3 on the DNA are not certain, so only TCRdb's listed CDR3 is given. The genes are TRBV29-1 and TRBJ1-1. With termini counted, the CDR3 has 8 amino acids. Germline-derived CDR1 and CDR2 are SQVTM and ANQGSEA. CDR3 protein: CSVEGWER.

V usage is TRBV6-5 and J usage is TRBJ1-3; D call uncertain. Germline V gene sequence: CDR1 MNHEY, CDR2 SVGAGI. Trimming took off 0 bases at V and 4 bases at J, with 7 bases between the two ends. The length of the CDR3 is 14 residues. CDR3 residues: CASSYSVEGNTIYF. The CDR3 bases are TGTGCCAGCAGTTACTCGGTAGAGGGAAACACCATATATTTT.

The chain recombines TRBV2 with TRBJ2-7; maybe TRBD2 (6 bases). The CDR3 runs 14 residues. Trimming removed 4 bases from V and 3 bases from J, with 13 bases in between. Germline V gene lookup returns CDR1 SNHLY and CDR2 FYNNEI. The CDR3 nucleotides are TGTGCCAGCAGTGGGGTTGGGGAGGTCTACGAGCAGTACTTC. Its protein is CASSGVGEVYEQYF.

The chain has TRBV11-2 and TRBJ1-2; no clear D. Germline V gene lookup returns CDR1 SGHAT and CDR2 FQNNGV. This CDR3 region has 12 residues. The V end was cut by 5 bases, the J end by 8 bases, with 12 bases between. The CDR3 DNA sequence: TGTGCCAGCAGCCCGTCGAGGGTCGGCTACACCTTC. It translates to CASSPSRVGYTF.

This chain connects TRBV9 to TRBJ2-7; TRBD2 agrees at 10 bases. This CDR3 contains 15 residues. From germline, CDR1 is SGDLS and CDR2 YYNGEE. The V and J ends lost 2 bases and 2 bases, in that order; junction bases with no gene match: 4. CDR3 coding DNA: TGTGCCAGCAGCGTCTCCAGCGGGGGGGCCTACGAGCAGTACTTC. This codes for CASSVSSGGAYEQYF.

This clone showed up just once. The rearrangement links TRBV4-1 to TRBJ2-5, with a weak D call TRBD2 (6 bases). V was shortened by 0 bases and J by 2 bases, with 19 bases between the two germline ends. Germline V gene data show CDR1 as MGHRA and CDR2 as YSYEKL. The CDR3 extends over 18 amino acids. CDR3 sequence: CASSQDDLGGAAQETQYF. In DNA, the CDR3 is TGCGCCAGCAGCCAAGATGATCTTGGCGGGGCAGCTCAAGAGACCCAGTACTTC.

This clone has only one observation. This rearrangement joins TRBV24-1 to TRBJ1-5; D gene unclear. This CDR3 comprises 17 residues. Germline loops: CDR1 KGHDR, CDR2 SFDVKD. Trimming removed 1 base at V and 7 bases at J, with 19 bases between. DNA for the CDR3: TGTGCCACCAGTGATTTTCGGACGAGTCGGGGAGGCCAGCCCCAGCATTTT. This sequence encodes CATSDFRTSRGGQPQHF.

The chain is built from TRBV5-1 and TRBJ1-3, with D maybe TRBD1 (6 bases). Deletions cut 4 bases from V and 3 bases from J, with 14 bases between. Germline loops: CDR1 SGHRS, CDR2 YFSETQ. This CDR3 comprises 15 residues. CDR3 region: CASSQTGFGGNTIYF. CDR3 DNA sequence: TGCGCCAGCAGCCAAACAGGGTTTGGTGGAAACACCATATATTTT.

V is TRBV7-2 and J is TRBJ2-3; TRBD2 matches at 7 bases. The V gene's germline CDR1 is SGHTA and CDR2 FQGNSA. This CDR3 region has 17 residues. V lost 0 bases to trimming and J lost 0 bases; unmatched junction nucleotides: 6. CDR3 sequence (DNA): TGTGCCAGCAGCTTAGCGTGGGGGGGGTTTAGCACAGATACGCAGTATTTT. As protein: CASSLAWGGFSTDTQYF.

The J gene is TRBJ2-4, the V gene TRBV19, with a tentative D call TRBD1 (5 bases). CDR1 LNHDA and CDR2 SQIVND come from the germline V gene (reference sequence). The germline V and J ends were trimmed by 7 bases and 8 bases, with 18 bases remaining between them. The CDR3 is 14 amino acids. CDR3 loop: CASTPGLLVDIQYF. CDR3 in DNA: TGTGCCAGTACCCCAGGGCTGCTAGTTGACATTCAGTACTTC.